The clone carrying this TCR beta chain was counted many times. This specimen comes from a study of T cells in Graves' hyperthyroidism and ophthalmopathy. Germline assignment: CDR1 LGHDT and CDR2 YNNKEL (reference sequence). The CDR3 runs to 16 residues. V dropped 2 bases and J dropped 5; count of bases not matched to a gene: 10. It was RNA transcripts that yielded the amplified TCR beta CDR3 regions. The HTBI set primed first-round TCR CDR3 RT-PCR. TCRdb recomputed calls from the multiplex PCR reads with MiXCR, one row per CDR3 protein. The sample carries approximately 600,000 distinct CDR3 sequences, around 20% recorded once.

Sequencing was done on a sample of blood. This receptor was taken from a man between 25 and 39 years old with Graves' ophthalmopathy. The chain has TRBV3-1 and TRBJ2-7, with TRBD1 identical over 9 bases. The CDR3 nucleotides read TGTGCCAGCAGCCAACAGTCCGGGACAGGGAACGACGAGCAGTACTTC. Protein sequence: CASSQQSGTGNDEQYF.